Sequencing of this TCR beta chain was carried out in a study of CD8 T cells in Susac syndrome. RNA was extracted with the RNeasy kit, and a quantity of roughly 0.45 to 1 ug was reverse transcribed using random hexamers. TCRdb re-analysed the immunoSEQ multiplex PCR reads in MiXCR, keeping a single row per CDR3 protein. The sample has about 90,000 distinct CDR3 sequences, just under 95% seen once. In germline, CDR1 is LGHDT, CDR2 YNNKEL (reference sequence). The CDR3 extends over 16 amino acids. The V end was cut by 4 bases, the J end by 8 bases, with 24 bases between. The sequence derives from a human donor in good health. Material for sequencing was CD8+ T cells from PBMCs. The chain employs TRBV3-1 and TRBJ2-7, with D perhaps TRBD2 (6 bases). Here the CDR3 DNA reads TGTGCCAGCAGCCTCTCTGGAGGGACGGTGGCTGGGCAGCAGTACTTC. Translated, it gives CASSLSGGTVAGQQYF.